The next 21 T cell receptor beta chains were all read from a single sample in a study of blood T cell repertoires in COVID-19. Clones were read by immunoSEQ multiplex PCR, and TCRdb kept only the in-frame ones, dropping some. The sample has roughly 28,000 clones, 65% to 90% seen once. Sequences were obtained from peripheral blood. The source is a man at least 80 years old with active or convalescent COVID-19.

V is TRBV10-3 and J is TRBJ1-5; TRBD1 matches at 8 bases. V gave up 2 bases and J gave up 4 bases; unmatched junction bases: 4. Germline CDR1 is ENHRY and CDR2 is SYGVKD. The CDR3 is 15 amino acids. CDR3 DNA: TGTGCCATCAGTGAGACAGGGGGACAGAATCAGCCCCAGCATTTT. Residues: CAISETGGQNQPQHF.

The chain couples TRBV5-4 to TRBJ1-3; D may be TRBD1 (5 bases). This CDR3 has 17 amino acids. Looked up from germline, CDR1 is SGHNT and CDR2 is YYREEE (reference sequence). Trimming took off 0 bases at V and 3 bases at J, with 16 bases between the two ends. CDR3 amino acids: CASSLEGGATFGNTIYF. The CDR3 DNA reads TGTGCCAGCAGCTTGGAGGGAGGGGCTACGTTTGGAAACACCATATATTTT. Drawing the rest from reference TRBV5-4 and TRBJ1-3, the complete variable domain is ETGVTQSPTHLIKTRGQQVTLRCSSQSGHNTVSWYQQALGQGPQFIFQYYREEENGRGNFPPRFSGLQFPNYSSELNVNALELDDSALYLCASSLEGGATFGNTIYFGEGSWLTVV.

The chain links TRBV5-8 to TRBJ2-1, with 9 bases fitting TRBD1. Germline values: CDR1 SGHTS, CDR2 YDEGEE. Trimming at V came to 4 bases and at J to 5 bases, leaving 10 bases not matched to a gene. There are 16 residues in the CDR3. This CDR3 is CASSRAGTGLDNEQFF. CDR3 coding DNA: TGTGCCAGCAGCCGAGCCGGGACAGGGCTTGACAATGAGCAGTTCTTC.

This clone is termed medium-sized. The chain carries TRBV2 and TRBJ1-6; D perhaps matches TRBD1 (6 bases). The CDR3 is made up of 14 amino acids. V was cut by 5 bases and J by 8 bases, with 13 bases left in between. From germline, CDR1 is SNHLY and CDR2 FYNNEI. The DNA of the CDR3 is TGTGCCAGCAGTATATCAGGGGCCTATTCACCCCTCCACTTT. Translating it yields CASSISGAYSPLHF.

This clone was observed a single time. The chain employs TRBV7-8 and TRBJ2-5; 8 positions match TRBD2. The length of the CDR3 is 14 residues. The V gene end was trimmed by 5 bases and the J gene end by 5 bases; junction bases not matched to a gene: 7. Germline assignment: CDR1 SGHVS and CDR2 FQNEAQ. The CDR3 bases are TGTGCCAGCAGCCATCGGGGGGGCCTGGAGACCCAGTACTTC. Residues: CASSHRGGLETQYF.

The chain uses TRBV2 and TRBJ1-4; 10 positions agree with TRBD1. The V gene end was trimmed by 3 bases and the J gene end by 8 bases; junction bases not matched to a gene: 3. The CDR3 contains 14 residues. Germline V gene sequence: CDR1 SNHLY, CDR2 FYNNEI. Here the CDR3 DNA reads TGTGCCAGCAGTGAGGACAGGGGGAGGGAAAAACTGTTTTTT. Encoded protein: CASSEDRGREKLFF. Looking up the rest from reference TRBV2 and TRBJ1-4 gives the full variable domain: EPEVTQTPSHQVTQMGQEVILRCVPISNHLYFYWYRQILGQKVEFLVSFYNNEISEKSEIFDDQFSVERPDGSNFTLKIRSTKLEDSAMYFCASSEDRGREKLFFGSGTQLSVL.

This clone was seen only a few times. This rearrangement joins TRBV20-1 to TRBJ2-5; 10 nucleotides align to TRBD2. With 3 bases clipped from V and 3 bases from J, the junction kept 1 base outside the gene matches. Germline CDR1 DFQATT, CDR2 SNEGSKA (reference sequence). This CDR3 contains 13 residues. CDR3: CSASGLAEETQYF. Here the CDR3 DNA reads TGCAGTGCTAGTGGACTAGCGGAAGAGACCCAGTACTTC.

The chain uses TRBV24-1 and TRBJ1-5; D possibly corresponds to TRBD1 (5 bases). Trimming removed 5 bases at V and 7 bases at J, with 11 bases between. CDR1 is KGHDR and CDR2 is SFDVKD in the germline V gene. This CDR3 has 13 amino acids. DNA of the CDR3: TGTGCCACCAGTGCAGGGATAGGACAGCCCCAGCATTTT. Its translation is CATSAGIGQPQHF.

The rearrangement uses TRBV11-1 and TRBJ1-1; D gene ambiguous. This CDR3 is 15 amino acids long. V was clipped by 5 bases and J by 2 bases, with 15 bases between them. Per germline, CDR1 SGHAT and CDR2 FQDESV (reference sequence). The CDR3 protein is CASSMRSAGNTEAFF. Here the CDR3 DNA reads TGTGCCAGCAGCATGCGCTCAGCGGGAAACACTGAAGCTTTCTTT. The full variable domain, with the rest looked up from reference TRBV11-1 and TRBJ1-1, is EAEVAQSPRYKITEKSQAVAFWCDPISGHATLYWYRQILGQGPELLVQFQDESVVDDSQLPKDRFSAERLKGVDSTLKIQPAELGDSAMYLCASSMRSAGNTEAFFGQGTRLTVV.

The chain has TRBV11-2 and TRBJ2-7, with D possibly matching TRBD2 (6 bases). Trimming took 1 base from V and 6 from J, leaving 16 bases between them. CDR1 is SGHAT, CDR2 FQNNGV, per germline. This CDR3 has 15 residues. The CDR3 DNA reads TGTGCCAGCAGCTTAGTCGGGCTAGCGAGCGGCGAGCAGTACTTC. Residues: CASSLVGLASGEQYF.

J is TRBJ1-1 and V is TRBV9; 7 bases align to TRBD1. The V and J ends lost 3 bases and 1 base, in that order; junction bases with no gene match: 3. Per the germline V gene, CDR1 is SGDLS and CDR2 is YYNGEE. CDR3 length equals 14 residues. CDR3 protein: CASSARDRNTEAFF. The CDR3 nucleotides read TGTGCCAGCAGCGCCCGGGACAGGAACACTGAAGCTTTCTTT.

The chain couples TRBV20-1 to TRBJ2-5; TRBD2 agrees at 7 bases. After removal of 6 bases from V and 2 bases from J, the junction contained 0 bases not matched to a gene. The CDR3 has 11 amino acids. Germline values: CDR1 DFQATT, CDR2 SNEGSKA (reference sequence). The CDR3 sequence is CSAGGQETQYF. CDR3 nucleotides: TGCAGTGCGGGAGGGCAAGAGACCCAGTACTTC.

The V and J genes are TRBV5-6 and TRBJ2-1; D perhaps matches TRBD2 (6 bases). Trimming shortened V by 4 bases and J by 2 bases, and 16 bases separated the two germline ends. The CDR3 has 16 residues. Germline CDR1 reads SGHDT; CDR2 reads YYEEEE. CDR3 nucleotide sequence: TGTGCCAGCAGCCTGGTAGGCGGGACCGCCTACAATGAGCAGTTCTTC. Translated, it gives CASSLVGGTAYNEQFF.

The V gene is TRBV5-3, the J gene TRBJ2-7; D not certain. TRBV5-3 is noted as an ORF with a role that remains uncertain. The CDR3 covers 12 residues. Trimming removed 6 bases at V and 4 bases at J, with 11 bases between. CDR3 nucleotides: TGTGCCAGAACTCAGCGTCGTTACGAGCAGTACTTC. Protein product: CARTQRRYEQYF.

The genes are TRBV19 and TRBJ2-2, with 7 bases matching TRBD1. Germline-derived CDR1 and CDR2 are LNHDA and SQIVND (reference sequence). V lost 7 bases, J lost 6 bases, and 11 bases stayed unmatched. The CDR3 runs 15 residues. The DNA of the CDR3 is TGTGCCAGTAACCCACAGGGGACGGTGGCCGGGGAGCTGTTTTTT. As protein: CASNPQGTVAGELFF.

V usage is TRBV5-4 and J usage is TRBJ2-1; 8 nucleotides match TRBD1. V trimming: 2 bases; J trimming: 8 bases; junction bases outside the gene matches: 9. The CDR3 extends over 15 amino acids. Per germline, CDR1 SGHNT and CDR2 YYREEE (reference sequence). CDR3 bases: TGTGCCAGCAGCTTCGCTGACAGGGGATTGGATGAGCAGTTCTTC. This sequence encodes CASSFADRGLDEQFF.

The CDR3 DNA is TGTGCCACCAGCAGAGTACCAGGGAAGGTTAAAGAGACCCAGTACTTC. Protein product: CATSRVPGKVKETQYF. The chain recombines TRBV15 with TRBJ2-5; D might be TRBD1 (5 bases). V lost 1 base to trimming and J lost 3 bases, with 15 bases between them. This CDR3 contains 16 residues. In germline, CDR1 is LNHNV, CDR2 YYDKDF (reference sequence).

The genes are TRBV29-1 and TRBJ1-1; D might be TRBD1 (5 bases). V shed 7 bases and J shed 1 base, with 10 bases lying between them. The length of the CDR3 is 12 residues. The V gene's germline CDR1 is SQVTM and CDR2 ANQGSEA. CDR3 amino acids: CSGQDRNTEAFF. The CDR3 DNA follows: TGCAGCGGTCAAGACAGGAACACTGAAGCTTTCTTT.

This clone was counted only a few times. Different DNA sequences within this sample yield the same CDR3. The genes are TRBV12-3 or TRBV12-4 and TRBJ1-1, with D hard to call. Between the trimmed V and J ends, which lost 3 bases and 4 bases, there was a span of 9 bases. CDR3 length equals 13 residues. This chain's CDR3 is CASSFAGPTEAFF. CDR3 DNA sequence: TGTGCCAGCAGTTTTGCGGGTCCCACTGAAGCTTTCTTT.

This clone was picked up a small number of times. The CDR3 DNA follows: TGTGCCAGTAGTATAGGAAGGGGCCTGGGCTACACCTTC. It translates to CASSIGRGLGYTF. This chain connects TRBV19 to TRBJ1-2; a weak D match, TRBD1 (5 bases). The CDR3 has 13 residues. CDR1 is LNHDA and CDR2 is SQIVND in the germline V gene (reference sequence). V was cut by 1 base and J by 8 bases, with 11 bases left in between.

This chain links TRBV5-1 with TRBJ2-5, with 16 nucleotides matching TRBD2. V dropped 1 base and J dropped 4; count of bases not matched to a gene: 4. This CDR3 is 17 amino acids long. Germline V gives CDR1 SGHRS, CDR2 YFSETQ. CDR3 coding DNA: TGCGCCAGCAGCTTGCCCGGGACTAGCGGGGGGGGAGAGACCCAGTACTTC. Translation gives CASSLPGTSGGGETQYF.